This is a list of T cell receptor beta chains from one sample in a study of blood T cell repertoires in COVID-19. This table comes from immunoSEQ multiplex PCR, and its TCRdb copy is limited to in-frame clones, with some not included. This sample yields 190,000 or so clones, of which just under 90% are seen a single time; roughly 1.2% belongs to the top ten. Sequenced input: PBMCs or T cells enriched from blood (not recorded which). These receptors came from a man between 25 and 39 years old who had recovered from COVID-19. The CDR3 runs from the conserved cysteine through the conserved F or W. Fields, in order: J gene, V gene, CDR3 protein.

>TRBJ2-1|TRBV27
CASSPGLAANEQFF
>TRBJ2-2|TRBV6-5
CASSFGQGGWTGELFF
>TRBJ1-2|TRBV4-3
CASSQDRGLYGYTF
>TRBJ2-1|TRBV29-1
CSVKAGGTYNEQFF
>TRBJ1-5|TRBV27
CASARFGTGAASNQPQHF
>TRBJ1-1|TRBV25-1
CASAPTGYTEAFF
>TRBJ1-1|TRBV19
CASKAGRMNTEAFF
>TRBJ1-1|TRBV7-2
CASSSQGGTEAFF
>TRBJ1-5|TRBV19
CASSIRDRDLAQPQHF
>TRBJ2-1|TRBV4-1
CASSQDPSGSSYNEQFF
>TRBJ2-3|TRBV28
CASSLVGQGTDTQYF
>TRBJ2-3|TRBV7-7
CASSLGTGKRDTQYF
>TRBJ1-2|TRBV24-1
CATSDRRTGEHGYTF
>TRBJ1-2|TRBV2
CASSEAGYGYTF
>TRBJ2-1|TRBV11-3
CASSLLGGQGAYEQFF
>TRBJ2-7|TRBV28
CASSLMERVPTYEQYF
>TRBJ2-3|TRBV4-1
CASSQPNPGLTDTQYF
>TRBJ2-5|TRBV9
CASSVAGGQETQYF
>TRBJ1-3|TRBV9
CASSGVMVGNTIYF
>TRBJ2-3|TRBV19
CASTTDSSTDTQYF
>TRBJ2-7|TRBV19
CASATSGGYEQYF
>TRBJ2-3|TRBV5-4
CASSLQGGVVTDTQYF
>TRBJ2-4|TRBV30
CAWSVRRGGNIQYF
>TRBJ2-1|TRBV19
CASSTDRDLAGVKPNEQFF
>TRBJ2-1|TRBV19
CASSRTSGGANEQFF
>TRBJ2-2|TRBV24-1
CATSEPHPGSWGTGELFF
>TRBJ2-1|TRBV5-1
CASSLPGTNEQFF
>TRBJ1-2|TRBV5-1
CASSWTGATNYGYTF
>TRBJ1-2|TRBV5-1
CASSRGTEAYYGYTF
>TRBJ2-2|TRBV29-1
CSVEKVGEGNTGELFF
>TRBJ2-7|TRBV14
CASSLKSGPSYEQYF
>TRBJ2-2|TRBV18
CASSSTPTGELFF
>TRBJ2-7|TRBV11-2
CASRQGTSVVGEQYF
>TRBJ1-5|TRBV24-1
CATQKQGAGQPQHF
>TRBJ1-5|TRBV24-1
CATSGDSSNQPQHF
>TRBJ2-3|TRBV3-1/TRBV3-2
CASSQDQGHNTDTQYF
>TRBJ2-3|TRBV14
CASSQLAGGFSTDTQYF
>TRBJ2-3|TRBV11-1
CASSFSTDTQYF
>TRBJ1-1|TRBV10-3
CAISDELSYRTPEAFF
>TRBJ2-7|TRBV24-1
CATSDKRDRSNEQYF
>TRBJ2-3|TRBV14
CASSQDKGRVPYF
>TRBJ2-3|TRBV19
CASNPSGRSADTQYF
>TRBJ2-5|TRBV6-5
CASSYSWDRTQETQYF
>TRBJ1-1|TRBV13
CASRRGGRPIGEAFF
>TRBJ2-7|TRBV6-5
CASSYRGQLGINEQYF
>TRBJ1-2|TRBV19
CASSIPPYRGSDGYTF
>TRBJ1-6|TRBV7-2
CASSLLQTPNSPLHF
>TRBJ2-2|TRBV30
CAWSVGQGVTGELFF
>TRBJ2-3|TRBV30
CAWNRDRGGTDTQYF
>TRBJ1-2|TRBV7-2
CASSLIQGAVGYGYTF
>TRBJ2-1|TRBV19
CASSIRGFDEQFF
>TRBJ2-1|TRBV19
CASTSGQLYNEQFF
>TRBJ2-7|TRBV5-1
CASSTDRGASYEQYF
>TRBJ2-7|TRBV11-2
CASSLDRDWSYEQYF
>TRBJ1-2|TRBV11-2
CASTNRDSWANYGYTF